A single sample is the source of the 21 T cell receptor beta chains below, sequenced in a study of cytotoxic CD8 clonotypes in ibrutinib-treated CLL. The data were produced by immunoSEQ multiplex PCR, yet TCRdb's version contains in-frame clones alone and is incomplete. The repertoire holds roughly 220,000 clones, with 65% to 80% as singletons. The sequencing here drew on PBMCs, taken after 12 months of ibrutinib treatment. These receptors all stem from a human donor with chronic lymphocytic leukemia.

The table lists this clone with a few counts. The chain carries TRBV6-6 and TRBJ2-7; D may be TRBD1 (5 bases). Germline V gene data show CDR1 as MNHNY and CDR2 as SVGAGI (reference sequence). The CDR3 extends over 13 amino acids. Trimming pared 4 bases from V and 5 bases from J, leaving 12 bases between. In DNA, the CDR3 is TGTGCCAGCAGTTGGCAGGGTATCCACGAGCAGTACTTC. As protein: CASSWQGIHEQYF.

The chain joins TRBV6-5 to TRBJ1-6; 10 bases match TRBD1. Trimming cost V 8 bases and J 14 bases; bases outside gene matches: 9. The germline V gene has CDR1 MNHEY and CDR2 SVGAGI. The CDR3 sequence is 13 residues long. CDR3 nucleotides: TGTGCCAGCGAGAGACAGGGGGCGATAACCCTCCACTTT. Translated: CASERQGAITLHF.

Comment on this clone: Compared with germline, one end of the junction differs, possibly owing to a read error. V and J are TRBV6-5 and TRBJ1-5; D is possibly TRBD1 (5 bases). This CDR3 is built from 15 residues. Germline CDR1 reads MNHEY; CDR2 reads SVGAGI. CDR3 bases: TGTACCAGCAGTCGGACACCCGATAGCAATCAGCCCCAGCATTTT. It translates to CTSSRTPDSNQPQHF.

The chain employs TRBV7-9 and TRBJ2-3, with a possible D match to TRBD2 (5 bases). The CDR3 covers 15 residues. V was clipped by 5 bases and J by 0 bases, with 12 bases between them. CDR1 and CDR2 from the germline V gene are SEHNR and FQNEAQ (reference sequence). The DNA of the CDR3 is TGTGCCAGCAGCCTCGACGGGGTGAGCACAGATACGCAGTATTTT. Its translation is CASSLDGVSTDTQYF. Supplemented by reference TRBV7-9 and TRBJ2-3, the full variable domain reads DTGVSQNPRHKITKRGQNVTFRCDPISEHNRLYWYRQTLGQGPEFLTYFQNEAQLEKSRLLSDRFSAERPKGSFSTLEIQRTEQGDSAMYLCASSLDGVSTDTQYFGPGTRLTVL.

This chain links TRBV9 with TRBJ2-1; D gene uncertain. This CDR3 is 16 amino acids long. Germline V gene lookup returns CDR1 SGDLS and CDR2 YYNGEE. Trimming shortened V by 4 bases and J by 1 base, and 15 bases separated the two germline ends. The CDR3 region is CASSLGPTQSYNEQFF. Written as DNA, the CDR3 is TGTGCCAGCAGCCTCGGACCCACCCAATCCTACAATGAGCAGTTCTTC.

Of note for this clone: A read error may account for a junction end that differs from germline. The chain carries TRBV19 and TRBJ1-1; tentative D call: TRBD1 (6 bases). The CDR3 contains 15 residues. The germline CDR1 and CDR2 sequences are LNHDA and SQIVND (reference sequence). CDR3 loop: CASSVEGHQNTEAFF. CDR3 DNA sequence: TGTGCCAGTAGTGTAGAGGGACACCAGAACACTGAAGCTTTCTTT.

In this sample, this clone turned up once. The chain is built from TRBV7-2 and TRBJ2-7; D may correspond to TRBD1 or TRBD2 (5 bases each). This CDR3 has 15 amino acids. From germline, CDR1 is SGHTA and CDR2 FQGNSA. V was trimmed by 1 base and J by 3 bases, leaving 13 bases between them. The CDR3 spells CASSLEAGGHYEQYF. The DNA of the CDR3 is TGTGCCAGCAGCTTAGAGGCGGGCGGACACTACGAGCAGTACTTC. The full variable domain, in which reference TRBV7-2 and TRBJ2-7 provide the parts outside the CDR3, is GAGVSQSPSNKVTEKGKDVELRCDPISGHTALYWYRQSLGQGLEFLIYFQGNSAPDKSGLPSDRFSAERTGGSVSTLTIQRTQQEDSAVYLCASSLEAGGHYEQYFGPGTRLTVT.

The chain has TRBV5-6 and TRBJ1-5, with TRBD1 identical over 8 bases. There are 14 residues in the CDR3. V gave up 0 bases and J gave up 5 bases; unmatched junction bases: 1. Germline CDR1 and CDR2: SGHDT and YYEEEE. CDR3 in DNA: TGTGCCAGCAGCTTGGGACAGGGGTATCAGCCCCAGCATTTT. It specifies CASSLGQGYQPQHF.

The V and J genes are TRBV28 and TRBJ1-2; possibly TRBD1 for D (6 bases). From germline, CDR1 is MDHEN and CDR2 SYDVKM. The V end lost 5 bases, the J end lost 9 bases, and 19 bases lay between the germline ends. The CDR3 runs to 14 residues. The CDR3 is CASSPPTGLRRYTF. The DNA for the CDR3 is TGTGCCAGCAGTCCCCCGACAGGCCTCCGACGCTACACCTTC.

This chain links TRBV28 with TRBJ1-5, with D unclear. The CDR3 sequence is 15 residues long. The V end lost 6 bases, the J end lost 1 base, and 13 bases lay between the germline ends. Per the germline V gene, CDR1 is MDHEN and CDR2 is SYDVKM. In nucleotides, the CDR3 is TGTGCCAGCAGAACAGAGAAGGTGAGCAATCAGCCCCAGCATTTT. This sequence encodes CASRTEKVSNQPQHF.

The rearrangement uses TRBV28 and TRBJ2-7, with D possibly TRBD1 on 6 matching bases. The CDR3 is 14 amino acids. Germline assignment: CDR1 MDHEN and CDR2 SYDVKM. V lost 5 bases and J lost 5, with 16 bases in between. The CDR3 DNA reads as TGTGCCAGCAGTACACCCCTAGGGGGAGACGAGCAGTACTTC. Protein product: CASSTPLGGDEQYF.

The rearrangement links TRBV6-5 to TRBJ2-7, with TRBD1 identical over 7 bases. Germline-derived CDR1 and CDR2 are MNHEY and SVGAGI. This CDR3 has 13 amino acids. V lost 7 bases to trimming and J lost 2 bases; unmatched junction nucleotides: 5. CDR3 in amino acids: CASKLGQTYEQYF. The CDR3 DNA reads as TGTGCCAGCAAACTGGGACAGACCTACGAGCAGTACTTC.

J is TRBJ1-4 and V is TRBV5-1, with D possibly being TRBD1 (5 bases). The CDR3 has 14 amino acids. Trimming stripped 0 bases from V and 10 bases from J, with 13 bases between. CDR1 and CDR2 from the germline V gene are SGHRS and YFSETQ. CDR3 amino acids: CASSLGEGTRKLFF. The CDR3 nucleotides read TGCGCCAGCAGCTTGGGGGAAGGGACCAGAAAACTGTTTTTT.

The chain employs TRBV28 and TRBJ1-5; D gene ambiguous. Germline CDR1 MDHEN, CDR2 SYDVKM. The CDR3 is 16 amino acids. Trimming took 2 bases from V and 4 from J, leaving 15 bases between them. CDR3 sequence reads: CASSLGSGPKNQPQHF. As DNA, the CDR3 is TGTGCCAGCAGTTTAGGATCGGGTCCCAAAAATCAGCCCCAGCATTTT.

The gene calls are TRBV7-9 and TRBJ1-2; D gene unclear. Germline CDR1 reads SEHNR; CDR2 reads FQNEAQ (reference sequence). This CDR3 comprises 13 residues. V lost 0 bases to trimming and J lost 6 bases, with 8 bases between them. The CDR3 loop reads CASSLAGFHGYTF. The CDR3 DNA is TGTGCCAGCAGCTTAGCGGGGTTCCATGGCTACACCTTC. The full variable domain, rest sourced from reference TRBV7-9 and TRBJ1-2, is DTGVSQNPRHKITKRGQNVTFRCDPISEHNRLYWYRQTLGQGPEFLTYFQNEAQLEKSRLLSDRFSAERPKGSFSTLEIQRTEQGDSAMYLCASSLAGFHGYTFGSGTRLTVV.

This clone occurred a few times. This rearrangement joins TRBV9 to TRBJ1-2; a weak D match, TRBD1 (6 bases). Trimming removed 0 bases from V and 8 bases from J, with 17 bases in between. The CDR3 has 15 amino acids. The V gene's germline CDR1 is SGDLS and CDR2 YYNGEE. CDR3 nucleotides: TGTGCCAGCAGCGTAGGGGGGGGCACCTCCAGGGGCTACACCTTC. Encoded protein: CASSVGGGTSRGYTF.

The V call is TRBV6-5, the J call TRBJ2-1; D is undetermined. V dropped 0 bases and J dropped 7 bases, with 10 bases sitting between them. Germline V lookup: CDR1 MNHEY, CDR2 SVGAGI. The CDR3 has 14 residues. The CDR3 spells CASSYSIQLNEQFF. CDR3 DNA sequence: TGTGCCAGCAGTTACTCGATACAGTTAAATGAGCAGTTCTTC.

The chain carries TRBV20-1 and TRBJ2-1, with unresolved D. This CDR3 has 11 residues. V was shortened by 1 base and J by 9 bases, with 7 bases between the two germline ends. The V gene's germline CDR1 is DFQATT and CDR2 SNEGSKA (reference sequence). In DNA, the CDR3 is TGCAGTGCTAGAGCACGCGGTGAGCAGTTCTTC. Translated: CSARARGEQFF.

The chain is built from TRBV6-6 and TRBJ2-3; 9 bases agree with TRBD1. J was trimmed by 3 bases and V by 7 bases; bases with no gene match: 5. Germline V lookup: CDR1 MNHNY, CDR2 SVGAGI (reference sequence). This CDR3 comprises 14 residues. The CDR3: CASNRGQGTDTQYF. The CDR3 bases are TGTGCCAGCAACAGGGGACAGGGAACAGATACGCAGTATTTT.

With regard to this clone: Other nucleotide sequences in the sample specify the same CDR3. CDR3 nucleotide sequence: TGCAGCGTTACAGGGGGGACTGAAGCTTTCTTT. Its translation: CSVTGGTEAFF. This rearrangement joins TRBV29-1 to TRBJ1-1; the match to TRBD1 covers 8 bases. CDR1 is SQVTM, CDR2 ANQGSEA, per germline. The CDR3 spans 11 residues. After removal of 5 bases from V and 5 bases from J, the junction contained 1 base not matched to a gene.

The rearrangement uses TRBV5-6 and TRBJ1-6; a weak D match, TRBD1 (6 bases). V dropped 4 bases and J dropped 10 bases, with 12 bases sitting between them. Looked up from germline, CDR1 is SGHDT and CDR2 is YYEEEE. The CDR3 contains 13 residues. In nucleotides, the CDR3 is TGTGCCAGCAGCATGGAGGACAGCTCACCCCTCCACTTT. Translated: CASSMEDSSPLHF.